The 29 T cell receptor beta chains listed next were all sequenced from one sample in a study of T cell repertoires in cytomegalovirus infection. TCRdb analysed the reads with MiXCR anew, one entry per CDR3 protein. Among 830,000 or so distinct CDR3 sequences listed, about 31% were seen once. These receptors have no known antigen. Material: cultured CD8+ T cells from PBMCs, obtained from culture after CMV antigen stimulation. These receptor sequences come from a human donor in good health (CMV status not recorded). Some clones in this sample may be carry-over from other donors' samples.

This clonotype was counted at least ten times. The CDR3 nucleotides read TGTGCCAGCAGCTGGGGACTAGCGGGGGCGGTATCCTACAATGAGCAGTTCTTC. It is translated as CASSWGLAGAVSYNEQFF. The chain has TRBV7-6 and TRBJ2-1; 14 nucleotides agree with TRBD2. CDR3 length: 18 residues. V lost 4 bases and J lost 1; bases outside the gene matches: 6. Germline V gene lookup returns CDR1 SGHVS and CDR2 FNYEAQ.

This clonotype has more than one count but fewer than ten. CDR3 in DNA: TGTGCCAGCACCTCACCCCGTGGGCAGTTCTTC. Its translation: CASTSPRGQFF. The chain combines TRBV6-5 with TRBJ2-1; no firm D call. Trimming removed 7 bases from V and 12 bases from J, with 13 bases in between. Looked up from germline, CDR1 is MNHEY and CDR2 is SVGAGI. There are 11 residues in the CDR3.

This chain connects TRBV19 to TRBJ1-1; weak D call: TRBD1 (6 bases). This CDR3 has 15 residues. Germline CDR1 is LNHDA and CDR2 is SQIVND (reference sequence). Trimming took 5 bases from V and 0 from J, leaving 13 bases between them. The CDR3 region is CASSLQGGMNTEAFF. In DNA, the CDR3 is TGTGCCAGTAGTTTACAGGGTGGCATGAACACTGAAGCTTTCTTT.

This clonotype was seen a handful of times. The rearrangement links TRBV18 to TRBJ1-2; the D is unclear. With 3 bases removed from V and 1 base from J, the gap between germline ends came to 9 bases. CDR3 length: 14 residues. CDR1 and CDR2 (germline): KGHSH, LQKENI. The CDR3: CASSPGELNYGYTF. The CDR3 coding sequence is TGTGCCAGCTCACCGGGAGAACTTAACTATGGCTACACCTTC.

This clonotype was counted many times. V is TRBV19 and J is TRBJ1-1; perhaps TRBD1 as D (6 bases). Trimming left V 9 bases short and J 4 bases short, with 12 bases between. The CDR3 runs 12 residues. Germline loops: CDR1 LNHDA, CDR2 SQIVND (reference sequence). CDR3 residues: CASRTGFTEAFF. CDR3 coding DNA: TGTGCCAGCAGAACAGGGTTCACTGAAGCTTTCTTT.

A note on this clonotype: This may be a read error, as it is one base from a much larger clone. The chain joins TRBV7-2 to TRBJ2-1; D not resolved. Trimming stripped 3 bases from V and 5 bases from J, with 14 bases between. Germline loops: CDR1 SGHTA, CDR2 FQGNSA. The CDR3 has 15 amino acids. The CDR3 nucleotides read TGTGCCAGCAGCTTCCTCTCACAACGGGACAATGAGCAGTTCTTC. Its translation: CASSFLSQRDNEQFF. The whole variable domain, remainder taken from reference TRBV7-2 and TRBJ2-1, is GAGVSQSPSNKVTEKGKDVELRCDPISGHTALYWYRQSLGQGLEFLIYFQGNSAPDKSGLPSDRFSAERTGGSVSTLTIQRTQQEDSAVYLCASSFLSQRDNEQFFGPGTRLTVL.

Only a few counts were recorded for this clonotype. The gene calls are TRBV6-6 and TRBJ1-1, with TRBD1 as a possible D gene (6 bases). The CDR3 runs 15 residues. CDR1 MNHNY and CDR2 SVGAGI come from the germline V gene (reference sequence). The V end was cut by 6 bases, the J end by 6 bases, with 20 bases between. The CDR3 is CASSRGTEISSEAFF. CDR3 DNA: TGTGCCAGCAGCAGGGGTACGGAGATCTCTTCTGAAGCTTTCTTT.

J is TRBJ2-1 and V is TRBV11-2; D tentatively reads TRBD1 or TRBD2 (5 bases each). The CDR3 has 18 amino acids. The V end was cut by 5 bases, the J end by 2 bases, with 22 bases between. CDR1 is SGHAT, CDR2 FQNNGV, per germline. CDR3 in amino acids: CASSAYRPRGRAYNEQFF. The CDR3, as DNA: TGTGCCAGCAGCGCATATCGTCCCCGGGGACGCGCCTACAATGAGCAGTTCTTC.

This clonotype has at least ten counts. The chain carries TRBV7-2 and TRBJ1-1, with TRBD1 identical over 7 bases. The CDR3 runs to 15 residues. Germline V gene data show CDR1 as SGHTA and CDR2 as FQGNSA. V shed 5 bases and J 4 bases; nucleotides not matched to a gene: 10. In DNA, the CDR3 is TGTGCCAGCAGCCAAGCCGGGGCAGGGGGCACTGAAGCTTTCTTT. Its protein is CASSQAGAGGTEAFF.

The chain recombines TRBV28 with TRBJ1-1, with no clear D. This CDR3 comprises 15 residues. V lost 6 bases, J lost 1 base, and 15 bases lay in between. Looked up from germline, CDR1 is MDHEN and CDR2 is SYDVKM. The CDR3 loop is CASRPLGQANTEAFF. The CDR3 coding sequence is TGTGCCAGCAGACCGTTGGGCCAGGCGAACACTGAAGCTTTCTTT.

Concerning this clonotype: Relative to the germline gene, one junction end is altered; a read error may explain this. The chain carries TRBV4-3 and TRBJ2-2, with D possibly being TRBD1 or TRBD2 (5 bases each). The CDR3 is 18 residues long. Per germline, CDR1 LGHNA and CDR2 YSLEER. CDR3 nucleotides: TGCGCCAGCAGCCAAGAACTTCAGATCTGGGGGAACGCCGGGGAGCTGTTTTTT. It translates to CASSQELQIWGNAGELFF.

The chain is built from TRBV25-1 and TRBJ2-2; no reliable D call. Trimming pared 0 bases from V and 3 bases from J, leaving 5 bases between. Germline V lookup: CDR1 MGHDK, CDR2 SYGVNS. The CDR3 covers 14 residues. Written as DNA, the CDR3 is TGTGCCAGCAGTGAATATTACGACACCGGGGAGCTGTTTTTT. Encoded protein: CASSEYYDTGELFF. The whole variable domain, filled in from reference TRBV25-1 and TRBJ2-2, reads EADIYQTPRYLVIGTGKKITLECSQTMGHDKMYWYQQDPGMELHLIHYSYGVNSTEKGDLSSESTVSRIRTEHFPLTLESARPSHTSQYLCASSEYYDTGELFFGEGSRLTVL.

This clonotype was counted only a few times. The rearrangement links TRBV7-9 to TRBJ2-2; D call uncertain. Germline V CDR1 and CDR2: SEHNR, FQNEAQ (reference sequence). The ends were cut back, 5 bases at V and 3 bases at J, with 13 bases in the middle. This CDR3 is built from 15 residues. CDR3 sequence (DNA): TGTGCCAGCAGCCATTACCCTAGAGACACCGGGGAGCTGTTTTTT. It codes for CASSHYPRDTGELFF.

Many counts were recorded for this clonotype. The V call is TRBV7-6, the J call TRBJ2-4; the D gene is possibly TRBD1 (6 bases). CDR3 length equals 18 residues. The V and J ends lost 2 bases and 0 bases respectively, with 17 bases between them. Germline V lookup: CDR1 SGHVS, CDR2 FNYEAQ. The DNA of the CDR3 is TGTGCCAGCAGCTTAAGCCCCCGGACAGCCCTAGCCAAAAACATTCAGTACTTC. Its protein is CASSLSPRTALAKNIQYF.

The chain employs TRBV27 and TRBJ2-7; D is ambiguous. CDR3 size: 13 residues. Per germline, CDR1 MNHEY and CDR2 SMNVEV (reference sequence). V lost 7 bases and J 1 base, leaving 11 bases between the germline ends. The CDR3 reads CASTWAGSYEQYF. CDR3 DNA: TGTGCCAGCACCTGGGCAGGTTCCTACGAGCAGTACTTC.

CDR3 sequence (DNA): TGTGCCAGCAGCCAAGAAGTCGGGAGAGCCACAGATACGCAGTATTTT. As protein: CASSQEVGRATDTQYF. V gene TRBV3-1 combines with J gene TRBJ2-3, with D possibly matching TRBD2 (6 bases). The V and J ends lost 0 bases and 2 bases respectively, with 12 bases between them. The CDR3 runs 16 residues. The V gene's germline CDR1 is LGHDT and CDR2 YNNKEL (reference sequence).

This clonotype was observed at least ten times. The chain employs TRBV6-5 and TRBJ2-7; TRBD1 might be the D (6 bases). The germline V and J ends were trimmed by 2 bases and 3 bases, with 14 bases remaining between them. The germline gives CDR1 MNHEY, CDR2 SVGAGI. The CDR3 runs 15 residues. The CDR3 DNA reads TGTGCCAGCAGTTACGGACAGCACACGCTCTACGAGCAGTACGTC. Protein product: CASSYGQHTLYEQYV.

This chain connects TRBV27 to TRBJ1-5; 8 bases align to TRBD1. Losses at the gene ends were 0 bases for V and 6 bases for J; bases not matched to a gene: 7. Germline assignment: CDR1 MNHEY and CDR2 SMNVEV (reference sequence). CDR3 length: 16 amino acids. CDR3 in amino acids: CASSLSQGAGGQPQHF. The DNA of the CDR3 is TGTGCCAGCAGTTTATCTCAGGGGGCCGGAGGTCAGCCCCAGCATTTT.

J is TRBJ2-1 and V is TRBV5-5; 10 nucleotides align to TRBD2. The J segment lost 4 bases and the V segment lost 4 bases, leaving 8 bases of the junction unmatched. The CDR3 covers 16 residues. Germline CDR1 is SGHKS and CDR2 is YYEKEE (reference sequence). The CDR3 bases are TGTGCCAGCAGCCCCCTGGGTAGCGGGGGGTACAATGAGCAGTTCTTC. It yields the protein CASSPLGSGGYNEQFF.

The rearrangement joins TRBV7-3 to TRBJ1-2, with TRBD1 as a possible D gene (6 bases). This CDR3 has 15 residues. V lost 5 bases, J lost 4 bases, and 17 bases lay in between. The germline V gene encodes CDR1 SGHTA and CDR2 FQGTGA. Here the CDR3 DNA reads TGTGCCAGCAGCCCAAGCCCTGGGACATTCTATGGCTACACCTTC. Translated: CASSPSPGTFYGYTF.

The chain employs TRBV24-1 and TRBJ1-5, with 10 bases identical to TRBD1. The CDR3 covers 17 residues. Germline lookup yields CDR1 KGHDR and CDR2 SFDVKD. The V segment lost 3 bases and the J segment 7 bases; nucleotides outside the gene matches: 11. The CDR3 region has the DNA TGTGCCACCAGTGATCAAAGCGACAGGGGGCGGGGGCAGCCCCAGCATTTT. Translated, it gives CATSDQSDRGRGQPQHF.

V gene TRBV28 combines with J gene TRBJ2-5; 7 bases are shared with TRBD1. J was trimmed by 5 bases and V by 4 bases; bases with no gene match: 16. The CDR3 extends over 17 amino acids. Germline loops: CDR1 MDHEN, CDR2 SYDVKM. CDR3 coding DNA: TGTGCCAGCAGTTGCTCCCTCCAGGGGGAACCGAGGGAGACCCAGTACTTC. It is translated as CASSCSLQGEPRETQYF.

As for this clonotype: A read error is possible here, since a much larger clone lies one base away. The chain couples TRBV7-8 to TRBJ2-1, with TRBD1 identical over 8 bases. The CDR3 covers 12 residues. The V segment lost 10 bases and the J segment 7 bases; nucleotides outside the gene matches: 6. Germline CDR1 is SGHVS and CDR2 is FQNEAQ. The CDR3 region has the DNA TGTGCCAACAAATGGACAGGGAATGAGCAGTTCTTC. Protein sequence: CANKWTGNEQFF.

This chain connects TRBV4-3 to TRBJ1-4; D is uncertain. This CDR3 region has 16 residues. V was clipped by 4 bases and J by 4 bases, with 16 bases between them. Germline V gene sequence: CDR1 LGHNA, CDR2 YSLEER. The CDR3 is CASSLQRDDGNEKLFF. In DNA form, the CDR3 reads TGCGCCAGCAGCCTCCAGCGAGACGATGGTAATGAAAAACTGTTTTTT.

In this sample, this clonotype turned up a few times. The V call is TRBV6-1, the J call TRBJ2-2; 7 positions match TRBD1. The germline CDR1 and CDR2 sequences are MNHNS and SASEGT. The trim removed 6 bases at V and 8 bases at J, leaving 6 bases unmatched. CDR3 length equals 13 residues. The CDR3 nucleotides are TGTGCCAGCAGAGCAGGGGGTTCAGGGGAGCTGTTTTTT. Protein product: CASRAGGSGELFF.

V gene TRBV29-1 combines with J gene TRBJ2-1, with TRBD1 matching over 9 bases. Germline V gene data show CDR1 as SQVTM and CDR2 as ANQGSEA. Germline trimming cut 6 bases from V and 8 bases from J; bases unmatched to any gene: 8. CDR3 length equals 13 residues. The CDR3 DNA sequence: TGCAGCGTCGACAGGGGGAATAGCGATGAGCAGTTCTTC. It yields the protein CSVDRGNSDEQFF.

This clonotype was seen ten or more times. The chain links TRBV7-9 to TRBJ2-1; D gene unclear. V lost 5 bases to trimming and J lost 0 bases, with 5 bases between them. From germline, CDR1 is SEHNR and CDR2 FQNEAQ (reference sequence). The CDR3 sequence is 13 residues long. The DNA for the CDR3 is TGTGCCAGCAGCGGTAGCTCCTACAATGAGCAGTTCTTC. Translated: CASSGSSYNEQFF.

This clonotype was observed a handful of times. The chain joins TRBV20-1 to TRBJ2-7; 9 positions agree with TRBD2. Unmatched junction bases numbered 8, after V lost 0 bases and J lost 2 bases. In germline, CDR1 is DFQATT, CDR2 SNEGSKA (reference sequence). The CDR3 contains 16 residues. CDR3 DNA sequence: TGCAGTGCTAGAGATCGGGCTAGCGGGGCCCCCTACGAGCAGTACTTC. Its translation is CSARDRASGAPYEQYF.

This clonotype was observed many times. The V call is TRBV12-3 or TRBV12-4, the J call TRBJ2-1; 11 bases are shared with TRBD2. V trimming: 5 bases; J trimming: 7 bases; junction bases outside the gene matches: 7. The CDR3 sequence is 15 residues long. CDR3 nucleotide sequence: TGTGCCAGCAGTCCCCCGGGACTAGCGGCAAATGAGCAGTTCTTC. This codes for CASSPPGLAANEQFF.